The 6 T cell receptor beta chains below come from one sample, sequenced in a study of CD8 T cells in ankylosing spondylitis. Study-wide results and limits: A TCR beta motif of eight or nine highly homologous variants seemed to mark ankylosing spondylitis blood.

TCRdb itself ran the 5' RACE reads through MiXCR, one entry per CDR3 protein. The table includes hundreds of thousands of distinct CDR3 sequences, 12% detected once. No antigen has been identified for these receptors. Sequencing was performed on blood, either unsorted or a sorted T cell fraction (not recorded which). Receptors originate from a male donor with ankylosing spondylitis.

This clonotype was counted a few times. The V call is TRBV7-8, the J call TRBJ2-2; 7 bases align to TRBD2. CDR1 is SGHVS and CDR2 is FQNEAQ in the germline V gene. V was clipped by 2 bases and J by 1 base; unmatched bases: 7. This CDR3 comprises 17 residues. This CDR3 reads CASSLRAAGQNTGELFF. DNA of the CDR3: TGTGCCAGCAGCTTACGGGCAGCGGGGCAGAACACCGGGGAGCTGTTTTTT.

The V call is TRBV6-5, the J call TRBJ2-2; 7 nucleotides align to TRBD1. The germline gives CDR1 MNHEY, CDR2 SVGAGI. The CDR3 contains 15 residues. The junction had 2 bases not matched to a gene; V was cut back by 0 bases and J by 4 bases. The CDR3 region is CASSYSNRGTGELFF. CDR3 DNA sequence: TGTGCCAGCAGTTACTCTAACAGGGGCACCGGGGAGCTGTTTTTT.

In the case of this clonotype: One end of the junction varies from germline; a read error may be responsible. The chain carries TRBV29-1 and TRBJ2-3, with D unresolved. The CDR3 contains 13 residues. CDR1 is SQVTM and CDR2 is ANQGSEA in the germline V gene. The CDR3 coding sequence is TGCCGCGTTGAATGGGCAGGCACAGATACGCAGTATTTT. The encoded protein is CRVEWAGTDTQYF.

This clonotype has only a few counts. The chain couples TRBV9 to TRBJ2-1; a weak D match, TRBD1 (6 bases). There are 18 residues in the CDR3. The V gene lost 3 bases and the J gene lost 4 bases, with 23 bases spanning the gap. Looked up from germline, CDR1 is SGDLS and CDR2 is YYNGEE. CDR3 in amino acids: CASSASSVGRQAYNEQFF. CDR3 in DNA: TGTGCCAGCAGCGCGTCTTCGGTGGGGAGACAGGCTTACAATGAGCAGTTCTTC.

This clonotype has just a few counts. Here the CDR3 reads CASSSRLSMNTEAFF. CDR3 coding DNA: TGTGCCAGCAGCTCCAGACTTTCTATGAACACTGAAGCTTTCTTT. The chain is built from TRBV7-9 and TRBJ1-1; no clear D gene. Germline V gene lookup returns CDR1 SEHNR and CDR2 FQNEAQ (reference sequence). CDR3 length equals 15 residues. V gave up 4 bases and J gave up 0 bases, with 12 bases separating them.

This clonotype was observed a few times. The CDR3, as DNA: TGTGCCAGCAGCCCCTCTTCGGGAGCCAGTAAGACCCAGTACTTC. Amino acids: CASSPSSGASKTQYF. This chain connects TRBV7-2 to TRBJ2-5; TRBD2 might be the D (6 bases). Per the germline V gene, CDR1 is SGHTA and CDR2 is FQGNSA. CDR3 length: 15 amino acids. Between the trimmed V and J ends, which lost 5 bases and 6 bases, there was a span of 19 bases.